The rows below give T cell receptor beta chains drawn from one sample of a study of blood T cell repertoires in COVID-19. Measured with immunoSEQ multiplex PCR; TCRdb has only the in-frame clones, and not every one. The sample yields 130,000 to 150,000 clones, 75% to 85% seen once. The specimen sequenced was peripheral blood. These receptors originate from a man aged 55 to 70 with active or convalescent COVID-19. Each CDR3 is given with its conserved first and last residue. The D gene is left open where the match is weak. Rows may omit the clone size; those that give it use once, few, many or a size class.

abundance,d_gene,j_gene,v_gene,CDR3aa,CDR3nt
NA,NA,TRBJ2-1,TRBV2,CASTRNRDNNEQFF,TGTGCCAGCACCAGGAACCGGGACAACAATGAGCAGTTCTTC
NA,NA,TRBJ1-4,TRBV27,CASSLQGGEKLFF,TGTGCCAGCAGTTTACAGGGTGGGGAAAAACTGTTTTTT
NA,NA,TRBJ2-3,TRBV5-1,CASSLGSGGTDTQYF,TGCGCCAGCAGCTTGGGGTCAGGGGGGACAGATACGCAGTATTTT
NA,NA,TRBJ2-1,TRBV2,CASSWESSYNEQFF,TGTGCCAGCAGTTGGGAGAGCTCCTACAATGAGCAGTTCTTC
NA,NA,TRBJ2-3,TRBV11-2,CASSSQVMDTQYF,TGTGCCAGCAGCTCCCAGGTCATGGATACGCAGTATTTT
NA,TRBD1,TRBJ1-2,TRBV19,CASLPDGRGRGYYGYTF,TGTGCCAGCCTCCCGGATGGCAGGGGGCGAGGCTACTATGGCTACACCTTC
few,NA,TRBJ2-3,TRBV5-4,CASSPRLAKTDTQYF,TGTGCCAGCAGCCCCAGGCTAGCGAAGACAGATACGCAGTATTTT
NA,TRBD1,TRBJ2-4,TRBV2,CAKGQGSSKNIQYF,TGTGCCAAAGGACAGGGGAGCTCCAAAAACATTCAGTACTTC
NA,NA,TRBJ2-7,TRBV27,CANPTSEYF,TGTGCCAACCCCACGTCGGAGTACTTC
few,TRBD1,TRBJ1-5,TRBV2,CASSEGTGRNQPQHF,TGTGCCAGCAGTGAAGGGACAGGGCGCAATCAGCCCCAGCATTTT
NA,NA,TRBJ1-1,TRBV10-3,CAISATQNTEAFF,TGTGCCATCAGTGCGACACAGAACACTGAAGCTTTCTTT
NA,NA,TRBJ1-2,TRBV6-5,CASSYSISVSGYTF,TGTGCCAGCAGTTACTCGATTTCCGTTAGTGGCTACACCTTC
NA,NA,TRBJ1-1,TRBV5-1,CASSLAPNTEAFF,TGCGCCAGCAGCTTGGCCCCTAACACTGAAGCTTTCTTT
NA,NA,TRBJ2-5,TRBV28,CASTATWYQETQYF,TGTGCCAGCACTGCTACTTGGTACCAAGAGACCCAGTACTTC
once,TRBD1,TRBJ1-6,TRBV6-5,CASSPPGQLSPLHF,TGTGCCAGCAGCCCCCCGGGACAGCTTTCACCCCTCCACTTT
NA,TRBD1,TRBJ1-6,TRBV19,CASSMGWGQGANSPLHF,TGTGCCAGTAGTATGGGTTGGGGGCAGGGGGCCAATTCACCCCTCCACTTT
NA,TRBD1,TRBJ1-6,TRBV7-2,CASSQDRNVSPLHF,TGTGCCAGCAGCCAGGACAGGAACGTTTCACCCCTCCACTTT
NA,TRBD1,TRBJ2-1,TRBV29-1,CSVAPTGNEQFF,TGCAGCGTTGCCCCGACAGGGAATGAGCAGTTCTTC
NA,TRBD1,TRBJ2-5,TRBV19,CASSRSRGTQETQYF,TGTGCCAGTAGTAGAAGCAGGGGGACCCAAGAGACCCAGTACTTC
NA,NA,TRBJ2-5,TRBV20-1,CSASGARETQYF,TGCAGTGCTAGTGGAGCCAGGGAGACCCAGTACTTC
NA,NA,TRBJ2-1,TRBV10-3,CAISGGLAASYNEQFF,TGTGCCATCAGTGGCGGGCTGGCGGCCTCCTACAATGAGCAGTTCTTC
once,NA,TRBJ1-1,TRBV12-3/TRBV12-4,CASSGTPMSKAFF,TGTGCCAGCAGTGGGACACCAATGTCTAAAGCTTTCTTT
NA,NA,TRBJ1-5,TRBV27,CASSPGENQPQHF,TGTGCCAGCAGTCCGGGGGAAAATCAGCCCCAGCATTTT
NA,TRBD1,TRBJ1-5,TRBV29-1,CSVATGSDQPQHF,TGCAGCGTCGCGACAGGGTCTGATCAGCCCCAGCATTTT
NA,NA,TRBJ2-4,TRBV15,CATSRDEGNIQYF,TGTGCCACCAGCAGAGATGAGGGAAACATTCAGTACTTC
few,TRBD2,TRBJ2-3,TRBV3-1/TRBV3-2,CASSQGLAGVGDTQYF,TGTGCCAGCAGCCAAGGACTAGCGGGAGTAGGAGATACGCAGTATTTT
NA,TRBD2,TRBJ2-1,TRBV7-2,CASSLPPAGAYNEQFF,TGTGCCAGCAGCCTCCCCCCCGCGGGGGCCTACAATGAGCAGTTCTTC
NA,NA,TRBJ2-1,TRBV27,CASSPYSDEQFF,TGTGCCAGCAGTCCCTACTCGGATGAGCAGTTCTTC
few,TRBD2,TRBJ2-2,TRBV10-3,CAISPVTSGRAGATGELFF,TGTGCCATCAGTCCTGTCACTAGCGGGAGGGCCGGTGCCACCGGGGAGCTGTTTTTT
NA,TRBD2,TRBJ2-3,TRBV6-7,CASSYSTTSGSTDTQYF,TGTGCCAGCAGTTATTCTACGACTAGCGGCAGCACAGATACGCAGTATTTT
NA,NA,TRBJ2-7,TRBV10-2,CASSGIGGEQYF,TGCGCCAGCAGTGGAATAGGGGGCGAGCAGTACTTC
NA,NA,TRBJ2-1,TRBV5-1,CASSLAAGSYNEQFF,TGCGCCAGCAGCTTGGCCGCCGGTTCCTACAATGAGCAGTTCTTC
NA,NA,TRBJ1-1,TRBV10-3,CAISESPRDTEAFF,TGTGCCATCAGTGAGTCACCGAGGGACACTGAAGCTTTCTTT
NA,NA,TRBJ2-5,TRBV5-6,CASSSVQGARETQYF,TGTGCCAGCAGCTCTGTACAGGGTGCGCGGGAGACCCAGTACTTC
NA,TRBD1,TRBJ1-6,TRBV4-2,CASSQTPGQGASSYNSPLHF,TGTGCCAGCAGCCAGACCCCGGGACAGGGGGCAAGCTCCTATAATTCACCCCTCCACTTT
NA,NA,TRBJ1-6,TRBV6-4,CARRVGRTGDSPLHF,TGTGCCAGGAGGGTCGGCCGCACGGGGGATTCACCCCTCCACTTT
NA,NA,TRBJ2-3,TRBV7-3,CASSLDGGHWTDTQYF,TGTGCCAGCAGCCTGGACGGGGGGCACTGGACAGATACGCAGTATTTT
NA,NA,TRBJ2-7,TRBV23-1,CASSQRRQVRTYEQYF,TGCGCCAGCAGTCAAAGGCGTCAGGTCCGGACCTACGAGCAGTACTTC
few,TRBD2,TRBJ2-5,TRBV7-2,CASSLGASGMGGETQYF,TGTGCCAGCAGCTTAGGTGCTAGCGGGATGGGGGGGGAGACCCAGTACTTC
NA,NA,TRBJ2-1,TRBV28,CASTSGTHSYNEQFF,TGTGCCAGCACCTCCGGGACTCACTCCTACAATGAGCAGTTCTTC
few,TRBD1,TRBJ1-1,TRBV19,CASRPGQGSVGAFF,TGTGCCAGTAGACCGGGACAGGGGTCTGTCGGTGCTTTCTTT
NA,TRBD1,TRBJ2-1,TRBV30,CAWSVGRGRDNEQFF,TGTGCCTGGAGTGTAGGTAGGGGGCGGGACAATGAGCAGTTCTTC
NA,NA,TRBJ2-1,TRBV4-1,CASSLPFNEQFF,TGCGCCAGCAGCCTCCCTTTCAATGAGCAGTTCTTC
NA,NA,TRBJ2-7,TRBV7-9,CASSLAVAGEQYF,TGTGCCAGCAGCTTAGCCGTGGCGGGAGAGCAGTACTTC
NA,TRBD1,TRBJ2-2,TRBV9,CASSVSGGTGELFF,TGTGCCAGCAGCGTCTCAGGGGGCACCGGGGAGCTGTTTTTT
NA,TRBD2,TRBJ2-3,TRBV14,CASSRLLLLAGESDTQYF,TGTGCCAGCAGCCGACTTCTCCTACTAGCGGGAGAGTCAGATACGCAGTATTTT
NA,TRBD1,TRBJ2-5,TRBV6-2/TRBV6-3,CASSSRTGRTGETQYF,TGTGCCAGCAGTTCTCGGACAGGTAGGACAGGGGAGACCCAGTACTTC
NA,TRBD2,TRBJ2-3,TRBV9,CASSVGRGTDTQYF,TGTGCCAGCAGCGTGGGGAGGGGCACAGATACGCAGTATTTT
once,NA,TRBJ2-5,TRBV14,CASSQEQGKTQYF,TGTGCCAGCAGCCAAGAGCAGGGAAAGACCCAGTACTTC
NA,TRBD1,TRBJ2-7,TRBV28,CASSFQGMGQGPDF,TGTGCCAGCAGTTTCCAGGGTATGGGACAGGGGCCGGACTTC
NA,TRBD1,TRBJ2-3,TRBV18,CASSTRDRGWTDTQYF,TGTGCCAGCTCAACCCGGGACAGGGGGTGGACAGATACGCAGTATTTT
once,NA,TRBJ2-1,TRBV19,CASSIRSFPEQFF,TGTGCCAGTAGTATTCGCAGTTTCCCTGAACAGTTCTTC
once,NA,TRBJ2-5,TRBV19,CASSTSATGQETQYF,TGTGCCAGTAGTACCTCTGCAACAGGCCAAGAGACCCAGTACTTC
NA,TRBD1,TRBJ2-2,TRBV28,CASSSWTGFTGELFF,TGTGCCAGCAGTTCCTGGACAGGGTTCACCGGGGAGCTGTTTTTT
NA,NA,TRBJ2-2,TRBV10-3,CAISEHRPGNTGELFF,TGTGCCATCAGTGAGCACAGGCCAGGGAACACCGGGGAGCTGTTTTTT
NA,NA,TRBJ1-2,TRBV29-1,CSVERLRNYGYTF,TGCAGCGTTGAAAGGTTGCGGAACTATGGCTACACCTTC
NA,NA,TRBJ2-4,TRBV14,CASSPDLGAKNIQYF,TGTGCCAGCAGCCCCGATTTGGGCGCCAAAAACATTCAGTACTTC
NA,TRBD2,TRBJ2-1,TRBV29-1,CSVETSAYNEQFF,TGCAGCGTTGAAACTAGCGCCTACAATGAGCAGTTCTTC
NA,TRBD1,TRBJ2-7,TRBV7-2,CASTPGQGYYEQYF,TGTGCCAGCACCCCGGGACAGGGGTACTACGAGCAGTACTTC